This T cell receptor beta chain came from a study of blood T cell repertoires in COVID-19. The Seattle patients, enrolled during active infection, were followed longitudinally. There are 18 residues in the CDR3. The V and J ends lost 4 bases and 5 bases, in that order; junction bases with no gene match: 11. Data came from immunoSEQ multiplex PCR; TCRdb stores just in-frame clones and leaves some out. The table lists approximately 170,000 clones, around 81% of them singletons. The chain has TRBV23-1 and TRBJ2-3; 14 bases agree with TRBD2. TRBV23-1 is assigned to the ORF class and has an uncertain function. The sample taken for sequencing was peripheral blood. The TCR was taken from a woman older than 75 with COVID-19, enrolled during active disease. Written as DNA, the CDR3 is TGCGCCAGCAGTCTGTCGTCCGGGACTAGCGGGAGAGGAGATACGCAGTATTTT. Translating gives CASSLSSGTSGRGDTQYF.